Below, one T cell receptor beta chain is given with its context. The antigen is undetermined. The data were taken from a study of OX40 agonist ivuxolimab in advanced cancers. Study-wide results and limits: The expanded peripheral T cells' antigen specificity was not determined.

The germline gives CDR1 MDHEN, CDR2 SYDVKM. V lost 7 bases and J lost 3, with 16 bases in between. The CDR3 length is 16 residues. Data came from immunoSEQ multiplex PCR; TCRdb stores just in-frame clones and leaves some out. The sample records nearly 60,000 clones, over 75% being singletons. The origin of this receptor is an adult with an advanced solid tumor such as melanoma, head and neck, liver or kidney cancer. The sequencing here drew on CD4+ or CD8+ T cells sorted from blood, taken in a trial of the OX40 agonist ivuxolimab. The chain couples TRBV28 to TRBJ1-6, with D uncertain. CDR3 nucleotide sequence: TGTGCCAGCACCTCTCACCAGTCCCTCTATAATTCACCCCTCCACTTT. Translation gives CASTSHQSLYNSPLHF.